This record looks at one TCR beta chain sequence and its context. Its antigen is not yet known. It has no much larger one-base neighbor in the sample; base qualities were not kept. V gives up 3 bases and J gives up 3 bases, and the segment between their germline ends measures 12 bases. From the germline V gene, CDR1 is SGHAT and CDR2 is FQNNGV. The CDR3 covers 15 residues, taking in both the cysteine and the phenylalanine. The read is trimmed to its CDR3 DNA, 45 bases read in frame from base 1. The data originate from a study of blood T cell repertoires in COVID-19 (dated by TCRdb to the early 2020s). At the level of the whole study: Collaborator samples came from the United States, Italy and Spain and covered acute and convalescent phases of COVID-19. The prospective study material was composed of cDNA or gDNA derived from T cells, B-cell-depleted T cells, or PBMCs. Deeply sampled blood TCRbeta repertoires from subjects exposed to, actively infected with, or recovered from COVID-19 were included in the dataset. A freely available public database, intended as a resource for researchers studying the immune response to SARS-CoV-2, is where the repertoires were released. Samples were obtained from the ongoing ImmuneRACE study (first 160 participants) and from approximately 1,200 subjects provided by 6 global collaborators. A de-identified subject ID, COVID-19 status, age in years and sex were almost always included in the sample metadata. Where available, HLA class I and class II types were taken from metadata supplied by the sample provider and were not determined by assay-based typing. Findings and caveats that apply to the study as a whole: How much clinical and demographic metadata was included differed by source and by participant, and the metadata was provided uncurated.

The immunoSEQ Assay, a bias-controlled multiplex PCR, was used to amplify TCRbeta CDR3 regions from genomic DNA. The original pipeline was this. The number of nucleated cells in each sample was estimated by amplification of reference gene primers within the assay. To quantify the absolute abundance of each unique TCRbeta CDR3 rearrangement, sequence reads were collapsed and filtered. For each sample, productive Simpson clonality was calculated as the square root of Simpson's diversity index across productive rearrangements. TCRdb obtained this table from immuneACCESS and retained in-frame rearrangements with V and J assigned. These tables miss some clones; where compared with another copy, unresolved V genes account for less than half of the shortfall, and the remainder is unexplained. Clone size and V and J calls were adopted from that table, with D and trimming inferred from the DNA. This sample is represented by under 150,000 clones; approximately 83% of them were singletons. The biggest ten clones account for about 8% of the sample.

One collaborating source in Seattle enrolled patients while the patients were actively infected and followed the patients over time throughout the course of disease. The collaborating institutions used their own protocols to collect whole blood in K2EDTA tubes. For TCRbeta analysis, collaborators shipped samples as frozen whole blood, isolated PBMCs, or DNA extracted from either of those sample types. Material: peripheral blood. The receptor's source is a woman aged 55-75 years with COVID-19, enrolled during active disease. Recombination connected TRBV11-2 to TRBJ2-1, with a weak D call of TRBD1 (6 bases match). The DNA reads TGTGCCAGCAGCTTGATACAGGGAGACTACAATGAGCAGTTCTTC. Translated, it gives CASSLIQGDYNEQFF.